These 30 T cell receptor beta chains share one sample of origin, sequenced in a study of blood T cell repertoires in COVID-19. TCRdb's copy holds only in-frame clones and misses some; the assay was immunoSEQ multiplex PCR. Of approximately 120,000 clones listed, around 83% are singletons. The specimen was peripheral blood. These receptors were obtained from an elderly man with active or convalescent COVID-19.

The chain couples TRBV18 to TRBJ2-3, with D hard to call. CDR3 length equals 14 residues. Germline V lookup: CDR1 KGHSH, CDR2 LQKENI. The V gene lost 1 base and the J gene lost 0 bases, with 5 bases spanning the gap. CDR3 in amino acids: CASSPQASTDTQYF. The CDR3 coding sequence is TGTGCCAGCTCACCACAAGCTAGCACAGATACGCAGTATTTT.

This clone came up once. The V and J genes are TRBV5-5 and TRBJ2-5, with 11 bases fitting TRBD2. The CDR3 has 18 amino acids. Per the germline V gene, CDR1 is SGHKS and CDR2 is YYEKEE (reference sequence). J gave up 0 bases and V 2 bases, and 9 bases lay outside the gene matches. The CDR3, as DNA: TGTGCCAGCAGCTTACGGAGGCCTAGCGGGGGGTACCAAGAGACCCAGTACTTC. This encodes CASSLRRPSGGYQETQYF.

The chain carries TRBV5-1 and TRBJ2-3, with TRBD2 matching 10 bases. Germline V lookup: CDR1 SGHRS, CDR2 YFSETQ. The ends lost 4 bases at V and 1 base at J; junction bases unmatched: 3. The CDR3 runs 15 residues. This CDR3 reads CASSVAGGGTDTQYF. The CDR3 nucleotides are TGCGCCAGCAGCGTAGCGGGGGGCGGCACAGATACGCAGTATTTT.

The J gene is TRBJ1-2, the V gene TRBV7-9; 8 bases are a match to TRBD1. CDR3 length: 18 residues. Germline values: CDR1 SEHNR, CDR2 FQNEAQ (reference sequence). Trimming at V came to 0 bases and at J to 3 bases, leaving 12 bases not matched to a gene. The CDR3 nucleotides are TGTGCCAGCAGCTTAGCTAAGAGGGACAGGATGAGGGACTATGGCTACACCTTC. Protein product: CASSLAKRDRMRDYGYTF.

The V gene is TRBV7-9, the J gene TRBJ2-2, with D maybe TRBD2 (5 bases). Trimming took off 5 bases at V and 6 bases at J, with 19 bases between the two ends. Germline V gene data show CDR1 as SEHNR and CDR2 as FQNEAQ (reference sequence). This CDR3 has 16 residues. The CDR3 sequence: CASSEPSRERAGELFF. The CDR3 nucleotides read TGTGCCAGCAGCGAGCCTTCTAGAGAGAGGGCCGGGGAGCTGTTTTTT.

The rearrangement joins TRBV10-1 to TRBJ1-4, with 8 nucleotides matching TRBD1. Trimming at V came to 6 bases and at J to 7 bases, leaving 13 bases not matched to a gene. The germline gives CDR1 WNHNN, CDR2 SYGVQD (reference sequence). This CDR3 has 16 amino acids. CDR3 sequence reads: CASRQEGQGGSEKLFF. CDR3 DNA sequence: TGCGCCAGCAGACAGGAAGGACAGGGAGGCAGTGAAAAACTGTTTTTT.

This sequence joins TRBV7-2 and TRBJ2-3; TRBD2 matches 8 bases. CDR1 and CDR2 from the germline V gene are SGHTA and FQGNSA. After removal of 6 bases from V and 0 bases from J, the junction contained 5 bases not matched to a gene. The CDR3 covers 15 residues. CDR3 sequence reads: CASRSAGASTDTQYF. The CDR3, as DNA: TGTGCCAGCAGGTCAGCGGGGGCTAGCACAGATACGCAGTATTTT.

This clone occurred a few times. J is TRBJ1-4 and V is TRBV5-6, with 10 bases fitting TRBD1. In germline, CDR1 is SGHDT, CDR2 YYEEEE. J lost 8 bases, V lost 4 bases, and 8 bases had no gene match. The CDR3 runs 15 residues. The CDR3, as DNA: TGTGCCAGCAGCCGAGAAGGGACAGGGGTAGAAAAACTGTTTTTT. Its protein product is CASSREGTGVEKLFF.

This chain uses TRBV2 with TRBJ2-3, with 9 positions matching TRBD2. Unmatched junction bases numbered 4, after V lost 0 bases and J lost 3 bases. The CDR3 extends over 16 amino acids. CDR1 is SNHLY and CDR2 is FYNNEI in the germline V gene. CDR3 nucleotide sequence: TGTGCCAGCAGTGAAGCAGGCGGGGGGGATACAGATACGCAGTATTTT. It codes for CASSEAGGGDTDTQYF. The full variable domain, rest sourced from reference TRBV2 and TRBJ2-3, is EPEVTQTPSHQVTQMGQEVILRCVPISNHLYFYWYRQILGQKVEFLVSFYNNEISEKSEIFDDQFSVERPDGSNFTLKIRSTKLEDSAMYFCASSEAGGGDTDTQYFGPGTRLTVL.

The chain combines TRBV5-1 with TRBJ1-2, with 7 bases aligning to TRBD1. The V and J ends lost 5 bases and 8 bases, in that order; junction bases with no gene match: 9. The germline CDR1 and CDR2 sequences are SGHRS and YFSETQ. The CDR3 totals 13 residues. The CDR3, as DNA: TGCGCCAGCAGGTTTGGACAGGAAACGGGCTACACCTTC. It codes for CASRFGQETGYTF. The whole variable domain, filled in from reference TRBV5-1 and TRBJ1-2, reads KAGVTQTPRYLIKTRGQQVTLSCSPISGHRSVSWYQQTPGQGLQFLFEYFSETQRNKGNFPGRFSGRQFSNSRSEMNVSTLELGDSALYLCASRFGQETGYTFGSGTRLTVV.

CDR3 bases: TGTGCCAGCAGTTTGTTAGGACATCAGACAGATACGCAGTATTTT. Encoded protein: CASSLLGHQTDTQYF. This chain connects TRBV28 to TRBJ2-3, with a possible D match to TRBD1 (5 bases). From germline, CDR1 is MDHEN and CDR2 SYDVKM. V was cut by 3 bases and J by 3 bases, with 13 bases left in between. There are 15 residues in the CDR3.

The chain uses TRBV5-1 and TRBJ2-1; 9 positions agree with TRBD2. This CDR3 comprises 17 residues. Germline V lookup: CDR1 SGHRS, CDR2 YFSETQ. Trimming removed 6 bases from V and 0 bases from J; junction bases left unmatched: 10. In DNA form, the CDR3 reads TGCGCCAGCACGTCCCTGGGCGGGGGGGCCTCCTACAATGAGCAGTTCTTC. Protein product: CASTSLGGGASYNEQFF.

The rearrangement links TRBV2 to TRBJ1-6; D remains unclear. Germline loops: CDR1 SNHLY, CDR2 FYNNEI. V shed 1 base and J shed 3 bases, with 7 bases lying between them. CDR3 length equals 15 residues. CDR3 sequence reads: CASSEVTDYNSPLHF. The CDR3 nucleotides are TGTGCCAGCAGTGAAGTTACAGACTATAATTCACCCCTCCACTTT.

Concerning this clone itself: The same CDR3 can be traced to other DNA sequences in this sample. The CDR3 DNA is TGTGCCAGCAGTTTAAGGGGAAACACCGGGGAGCTGTTTTTT. Translation: CASSLRGNTGELFF. The chain has TRBV28 and TRBJ2-2; D is perhaps TRBD1 (5 bases). Looked up from germline, CDR1 is MDHEN and CDR2 is SYDVKM. Trimming stripped 2 bases from V and 2 bases from J, with 6 bases between. This CDR3 has 14 amino acids. Full variable domain (outside the CDR3, taken from reference TRBV28 and TRBJ2-2): DVKVTQSSRYLVKRTGEKVFLECVQDMDHENMFWYRQDPGLGLRLIYFSYDVKMKEKGDIPEGYSVSREKKERFSLILESASTNQTSMYLCASSLRGNTGELFFGEGSRLTVL.

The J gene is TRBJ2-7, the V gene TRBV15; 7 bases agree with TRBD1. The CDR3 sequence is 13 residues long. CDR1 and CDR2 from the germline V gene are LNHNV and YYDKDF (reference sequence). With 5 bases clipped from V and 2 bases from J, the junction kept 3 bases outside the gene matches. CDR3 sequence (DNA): TGTGCCACCAGCCGGGACAGACCCTACGAGCAGTACTTC. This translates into CATSRDRPYEQYF.

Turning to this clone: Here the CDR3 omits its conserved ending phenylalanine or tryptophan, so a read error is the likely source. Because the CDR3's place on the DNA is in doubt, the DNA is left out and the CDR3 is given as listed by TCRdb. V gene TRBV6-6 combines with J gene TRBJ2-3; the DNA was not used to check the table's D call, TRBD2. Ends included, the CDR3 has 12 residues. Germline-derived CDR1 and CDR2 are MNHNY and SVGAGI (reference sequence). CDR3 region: CASSYSSGGALR.

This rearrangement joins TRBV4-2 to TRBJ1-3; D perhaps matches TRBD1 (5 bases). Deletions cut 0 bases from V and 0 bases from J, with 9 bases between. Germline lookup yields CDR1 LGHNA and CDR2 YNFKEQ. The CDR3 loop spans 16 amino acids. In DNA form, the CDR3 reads TGTGCCAGCAGCCAAGATCGGGGGAGCTCTGGAAACACCATATATTTT. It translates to CASSQDRGSSGNTIYF.

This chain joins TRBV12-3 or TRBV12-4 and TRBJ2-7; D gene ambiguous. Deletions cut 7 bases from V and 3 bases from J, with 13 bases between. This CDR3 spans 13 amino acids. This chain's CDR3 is CASMRGAYYEQYF. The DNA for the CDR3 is TGTGCCAGCATGAGAGGAGCTTACTACGAGCAGTACTTC.

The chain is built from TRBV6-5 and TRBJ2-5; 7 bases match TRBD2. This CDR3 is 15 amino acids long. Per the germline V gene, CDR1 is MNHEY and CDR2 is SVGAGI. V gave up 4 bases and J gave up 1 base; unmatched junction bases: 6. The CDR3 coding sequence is TGTGCCAGCAGTTCCTTGACGGGGGGCCAAGAGACCCAGTACTTC. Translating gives CASSSLTGGQETQYF.

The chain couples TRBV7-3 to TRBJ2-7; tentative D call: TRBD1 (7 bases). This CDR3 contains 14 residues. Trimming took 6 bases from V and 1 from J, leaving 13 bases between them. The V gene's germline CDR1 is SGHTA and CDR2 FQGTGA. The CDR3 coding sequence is TGTGCCAGCAGGCGCGGGACAGAGTCCTACGAGCAGTACTTC. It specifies CASRRGTESYEQYF.

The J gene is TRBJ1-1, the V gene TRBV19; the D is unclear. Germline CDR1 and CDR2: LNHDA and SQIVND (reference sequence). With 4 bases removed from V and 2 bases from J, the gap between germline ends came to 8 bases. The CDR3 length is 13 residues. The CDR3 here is CASSTSTNTEAFF. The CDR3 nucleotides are TGTGCCAGTAGTACGTCGACTAACACTGAAGCTTTCTTT.

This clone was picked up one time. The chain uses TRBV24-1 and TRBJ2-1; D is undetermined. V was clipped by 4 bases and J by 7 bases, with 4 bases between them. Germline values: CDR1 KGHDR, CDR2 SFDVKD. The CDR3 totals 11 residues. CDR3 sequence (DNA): TGTGCCACCAGTGAACAAAATGAGCAGTTCTTC. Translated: CATSEQNEQFF.

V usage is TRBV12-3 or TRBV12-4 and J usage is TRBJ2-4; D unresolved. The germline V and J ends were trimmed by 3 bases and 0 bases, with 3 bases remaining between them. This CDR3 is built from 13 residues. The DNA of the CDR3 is TGTGCCAGCAGTTTTCTAGCCAAAAACATTCAGTACTTC. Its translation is CASSFLAKNIQYF.

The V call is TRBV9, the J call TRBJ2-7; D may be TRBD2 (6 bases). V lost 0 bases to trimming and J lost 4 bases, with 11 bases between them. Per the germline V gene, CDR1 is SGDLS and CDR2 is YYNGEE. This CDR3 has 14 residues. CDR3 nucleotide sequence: TGTGCCAGCAGCGTAGTAGCGGACCCATACGAGCAGTACTTC. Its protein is CASSVVADPYEQYF. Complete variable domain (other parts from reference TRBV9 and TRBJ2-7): DSGVTQTPKHLITATGQRVTLRCSPRSGDLSVYWYQQSLDQGLQFLIQYYNGEERAKGNILERFSAQQFPDLHSELNLSSLELGDSALYFCASSVVADPYEQYFGPGTRLTVT.

In nucleotides, the CDR3 is TGTGCCAGCAGCTTAGATGAGGTCTCGGGAGAAAACACTGAAGCTTTCTTT. The encoded protein is CASSLDEVSGENTEAFF. The V and J genes are TRBV11-2 and TRBJ1-1; the D is unclear. Deletions cut 0 bases from V and 2 bases from J, with 16 bases between. CDR1 is SGHAT, CDR2 FQNNGV, per germline. The CDR3 has 17 residues.

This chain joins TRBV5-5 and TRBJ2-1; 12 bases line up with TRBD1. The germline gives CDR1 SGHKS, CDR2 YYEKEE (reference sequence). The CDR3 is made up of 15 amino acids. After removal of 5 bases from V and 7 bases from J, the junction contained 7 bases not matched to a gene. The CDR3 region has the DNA TGTGCCAGCAGACTCGGGACAGGGGGCTGGAATGAGCAGTTCTTC. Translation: CASRLGTGGWNEQFF.

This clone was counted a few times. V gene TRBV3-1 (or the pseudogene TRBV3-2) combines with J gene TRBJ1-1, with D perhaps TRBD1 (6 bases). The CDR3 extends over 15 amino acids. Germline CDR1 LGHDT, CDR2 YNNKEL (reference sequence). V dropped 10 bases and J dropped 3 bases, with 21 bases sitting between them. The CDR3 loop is CATTREGVSDTEAFF. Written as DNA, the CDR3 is TGTGCCACTACCCGGGAGGGGGTTAGCGACACTGAAGCTTTCTTT.

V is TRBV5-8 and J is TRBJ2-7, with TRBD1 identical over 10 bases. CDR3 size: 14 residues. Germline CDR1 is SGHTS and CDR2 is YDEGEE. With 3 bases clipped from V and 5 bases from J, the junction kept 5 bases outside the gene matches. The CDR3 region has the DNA TGTGCCAGCAGCTGGGACAGGGGAGTTGACGAGCAGTACTTC. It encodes CASSWDRGVDEQYF.

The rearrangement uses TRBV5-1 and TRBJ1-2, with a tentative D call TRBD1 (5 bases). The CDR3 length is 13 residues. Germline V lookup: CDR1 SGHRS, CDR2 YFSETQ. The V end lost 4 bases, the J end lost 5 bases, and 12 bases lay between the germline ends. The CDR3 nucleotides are TGCGCCAGCAGCACGGACACCCCGTATGGCTACACCTTC. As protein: CASSTDTPYGYTF.

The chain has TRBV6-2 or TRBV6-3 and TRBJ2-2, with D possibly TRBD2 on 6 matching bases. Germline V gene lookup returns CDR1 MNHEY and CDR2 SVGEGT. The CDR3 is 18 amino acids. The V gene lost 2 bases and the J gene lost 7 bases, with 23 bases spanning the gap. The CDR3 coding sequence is TGTGCCAGCAGTTACCCTGCCCGGACCCTCCTCGGGGGCGGGGAGCTGTTTTTT. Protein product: CASSYPARTLLGGGELFF.